The present T cell receptor (beta chain) was sequenced within a study of shared clonotypes between healthy human individuals (dated by TCRdb to about 2020). A note on the overall study: A couple of women and a few men aged 18 to 49 years were included in the cohort. For each donor, three plates each were used for CD4 naive and CD4 memory, two plates were used for CD8 naive, and one plate was used for CD8 memory. To increase sequencing depth and limit assay-specific biases, TCR repertoire library preparation and sequencing were carried out by different laboratories using diverse techniques. The study deeply sequenced blood TCR repertoires of five healthy adults to estimate repertoire size and the extent of clonotype sharing between individuals. Between about 0.94 and 8.9 billion PBMCs per donor were obtained by leukapheresis. Points the paper makes about the study in general: Sharing across several donors was observed for about 5% of naive CD4, 3.5% of naive CD8, over 2% of memory CD4, and about 0.38% of memory CD8 clonotypes. Larger estimated clonotype richness was generally found for naive subsets than for memory subsets. Pairwise subsampling led to the expectation that sequencing depth would affect the degree of clonotype sharing among donors. Sampling was restricted to blood, and TCR repertoires in tissues likely differ from the TCR repertoires found in blood. Compared with non-shared clonotypes, the clonotypes found in all four sorted-subset donors had higher generation probabilities. The small number of donors limited the genetic and exposure-history diversity represented. Incomplete sequencing was indicated by rarefaction of sorted-subset datasets, despite the large sequencing depth.

Donors were healthy HIV-negative adults with no recently reported acute infections or vaccinations. Only Caucasian adults living in Nashville, Tennessee, USA were represented among the donors. CD4+ T cells were enriched through magnetic negative selection, after which naive cells were positively selected on CD45RA and the remaining negative fraction served as the memory subset. Blood was obtained by leukapheresis, after which PBMCs were separated by Ficoll-Histopaque density gradient centrifugation and cryopreserved in liquid nitrogen vapor phase. Purity and quantity of every magnetically sorted T cell population were checked by analytical flow cytometry. Each sorted fraction had its genomic DNA isolated and then quantified by UV absorbance on a Nanodrop 2000c. Using the deep immunoSEQ assay, multiplex PCR amplified TCR CDR3 regions from genomic DNA. For each cell subset, the extracted genomic DNA was distributed evenly across all wells of several immunoSEQ 96-well plates, and each plate served as one replicate. Each replicate PCR for sorted subsets received about 180 ng genomic DNA, equal to 28,000 or so T cell genomes. The purified libraries were quantified using a Qubit 3.0 fluorometer, sized with a Bioanalyzer 2100, and then quantified again using the KAPA Library Quantification kit. Every immunoSEQ 96-well plate was sequenced on a separate single-read 150-cycle Illumina NextSeq 550 flow cell. The original pipeline was this. The immunoSEQ output contained only junctional sequences without quality scores, so filtering could not match that applied to full-length reads. To assign V/J genes and CDR3, sequences were annotated against IMGT germline references using PyIR, a Python wrapper for IgBLAST v1.9. Reads were filtered out if the reads had weak V/J assignments (E-value above 1e-6), no CDR3, stop codons, out-of-frame junctions, or ambiguous translated residues. A V3J clonotype was defined by an identical inferred V gene, J gene, and CDR3 amino acid sequence. The percentage overlap between two repertoires was calculated by dividing the number of shared unique clonotypes by the size of the smaller repertoire. Repertoire richness was assessed with RTK rarefaction, the Chao1 estimator, and Recon v2.1 estimates of unobserved clonotypes. For all TCRbeta clonotypes obtained by the gDNA method from four donors, generation probabilities were computed with OLGA. TCRdb stores this immuneACCESS table with in-frame sequences only. Part of the clones is absent; in the studies checked, under half of the shortfall reflects unresolved V genes, and no reason is known for the rest. V, J and clone size are taken as reported in that table, and D and trimming were inferred from the DNA itself. This sample comprises roughly 2.5 million clones, around 94% of them detected only once. The leading ten clones occupy roughly 0.15% of the sample.

In regard to this clone: This clone's antigen is unknown. It has no much larger one-base neighbor in the sample; base qualities were not kept.

The germline V gene encodes CDR1 MNHEY and CDR2 SVGAGI. V gives up 4 bases and J gives up 6 bases, and the segment between their germline ends measures 9 bases. CDR3 length: 12 amino acids, cysteine to phenylalanine. Only the CDR3 portion is preserved as DNA: 36 bases, with reading frame beginning at the first base. The material sequenced was naive CD4+ T cells sorted from blood. The cell subset or site tag for this specimen amounts to: CD45RA+ positively selected. The receptor's source is a man between 18 and 29 years old in good health. The V gene is TRBV6-5 and the J gene is TRBJ1-2; a confident D gene designation cannot be given. The CDR3 here reads CASSSGGNGYTF. The nucleotide sequence reads TGTGCCAGCAGTTCAGGAGGGAATGGCTACACCTTC.